There are a few counts of the clone carrying this T cell receptor (beta chain). Its specificity is not known. These data are taken from a study of shared clonotypes between healthy human individuals. Overall study findings and caveats: Rarefaction gave evidence that sorted-subset sequencing remained incomplete despite large depth.

Profiled with immunoSEQ multiplex PCR; TCRdb holds only in-frame clones, not every one. Among about 2.4 million clones, more than 90% were seen once, and the ten largest hold around 0.14%. This CDR3 contains 16 residues. The germline V gene has CDR1 MDHEN and CDR2 SYDVKM. V trimming: 2 bases; J trimming: 4 bases; junction bases outside the gene matches: 6. J is TRBJ1-5 and V is TRBV28; 9 bases match TRBD1. The TCR was taken from a man between 18 and 29 years old in good health. Sequences were obtained from naive CD4+ T cells sorted from blood. The sample's subset: CD45RA+ positively selected. The CDR3 spells CASSLLQGAGNQPQHF. The CDR3 nucleotides are TGTGCCAGCAGTTTACTACAGGGGGCAGGTAATCAGCCCCAGCATTTT.